The entry below describes one TCR beta chain. This clonotype was seen only a few times. Its antigen specificity is not known. No quality values exist for individual bases; no much larger clone is one base distant. The library was generated by RACE. Sequencing used a NextSeq 500. During library preparation, unique molecular identifiers were attached to individual cDNA molecules so that TCRs could be counted quantitatively and reproducibly. Each blood RNA sample was used to sequence both TCR alpha and TCR beta chains. The paper's data handling went like this. A median of approximately 100,000 TCRs per sample was observed, with a range of 23,224 to 690,600. The Decombinator software suite was used to annotate the V, J and CDR3 of the TCR reads. To make PS versus PT1 abundance plots, every sample was subsampled to the same number of TCRs (28,000). TCRs were defined as expanded if absent before sensitization and observed at least eight times at the 2-week time point. Through fastp at Q25 and MiXCR, TCRdb rebuilt clones from the public reads, retaining in-frame beta chains. A single entry per CDR3 protein holds the most common genes and DNA from its merged rows. These V and J calls originate from TCRdb's pipeline instead of the authors' own analysis. The sample contains about 81,000 distinct CDR3 sequences, about a tenth of them found a single time. About 2.3% of the sample is held by the ten biggest clonotypes.

These data belong to a study of human T cells and chemical hapten exposure (dated by TCRdb to the early 2020s). In terms of the full investigation: For sensitization, 2% DPC in acetone was applied to an approximately 2 cm by approximately 2 cm area of upper inner arm skin. Patients additionally received weekly therapeutic DPC doses to the scalp throughout the approximately 22-week study period. Libraries were pooled for sequencing, and variation in per-sample TCR yields was attributed mainly to small differences in library volumes within the pool. The study tracked peripheral blood TCR repertoire changes in vivo during primary and secondary sensitization to the hapten diphenylcyclopropenone (DPC) in alopecia patients. The patient cohort, mostly female, included alopecia areata with under or over 50% scalp involvement, alopecia totalis and alopecia universalis. Blood samples were taken from patients before sensitization (week 0) and at 2, 6 and about 24 weeks after DPC sensitization. Patch tests used Finn chambers with 0.01% DPC on the upper back, scored after 6 days by International Contact Dermatitis Research Group standards. For TCR sequencing, blood came from about 29 alopecia patients at anywhere from one to four time points (pre-sensitization, 2, 6 and 24 weeks).

Per the publication, the time point label means: patch test 2, 6 weeks after DPC sensitization. The treatment or condition label, read with the paper, signifies: therapeutic diphenylcyclopropenone sensitization with weekly scalp DPC. Blood at each patch-test visit was drawn before the patch test was applied. Patients were considered eligible if aged 18 to 70, diagnosed with alopecia and deemed suitable for DPC therapy, and patients were excluded if pregnant. Total RNA was isolated from unfractionated whole blood collected in Tempus Blood RNA tubes. Study-wide findings and limitations: Compared with pre-sensitization or healthy control sets, expanded TCRs formed significantly more large CDR3 similarity clusters, which is consistent with antigen-driven responses. Because all patients had alopecia, a presumed autoimmune disease, the immune response of the patients might differ from that of healthy individuals. Patch test score correlated positively with the number of PT1 expanded TCRs, reaching significance at thresholds 8, 16 and 32 but not at 4. Repeated subsampling changed both the strength of the expansion versus patch-test correlation and the threshold at which the correlation became significant. The number of TCRs above 1 in 1000 frequency did not change with DPC sensitization; there was no evidence of global repertoire structure alterations.

A distance of 13 bases separates the germline ends of V and J, which lose 4 bases and 0 bases respectively. The CDR3 covers 14 residues, taking in both the cysteine and the phenylalanine. Only CDR3 DNA remains: 42 bases, in frame from the first base. As encoded in the germline V gene (reference sequence), CDR1 is GTSNPN while CDR2 is SVGIG. Sequences were derived from whole blood, sampled in connection with sensitization to the hapten diphenylcyclopropenone (DPC). The sequence derives from a young woman with alopecia areata. Some clones in this sample may be carry-over from other donors' samples. This sequence uses TRBV30 and TRBJ2-7; no D gene can be assigned with confidence. The CDR3 region has the sequence CAWNLGGSSYEQYF. Here is the DNA: TGTGCCTGGAACCTCGGTGGTAGCTCCTACGAGCAGTACTTC.